This T cell receptor beta chain stems from a study of cytomegalovirus exposure and HLA in healthy donors. Amplification used 60 Vbeta primers and 13 Jbeta primers. Sequencing was performed with immunoSEQ multiplex PCR; in TCRdb, only in-frame clones are kept and a portion is missing. The sample has about 100,000 clones; roughly 80% are singletons. Trimming removed 8 bases from V and 6 bases from J, with 16 bases in between. The CDR3 loop spans 13 amino acids. CDR1 and CDR2 (germline): MDHEN, SYDVKM. Findings of the study overall: Associated with cytomegalovirus, according to the listing, were around 170 TCR beta chains. An Asian-associated ancestry cluster reportedly showed fewer N-insertions than the roughly 700-donor mean in a later analysis. Reportedly, HLA-A and HLA-B alleles of most subjects were accurately predicted from TCR beta.

Note on this clone: Its antigen is unknown.

The source of this sequence is a man aged 40-49 years in good health and CMV-seropositive. The sequencing sample was made of PBMCs. The V gene is TRBV28, the J gene TRBJ1-2; tentatively, D is TRBD1 (5 bases). The CDR3 sequence is CASAPAGGDGYTF. CDR3 nucleotide sequence: TGTGCCAGCGCCCCCGCGGGGGGGGATGGCTACACCTTC.